Following are 5 T cell receptor beta chains from one sample sequenced in a study of molecular identifiers for immune sequencing clone quantification. From the PCR reads, TCRdb called clonotypes with MiXCR, one entry per CDR3 protein. The sample carries about 500,000 distinct CDR3 sequences, 20% to 25% recorded once. The sequencing sample was made of naive CD8+ T cells from blood, with Jurkat cell RNA spiked in. Subset described: FACS-sorted CD8+CD4-CCR7+CD45RA+ naive T cells. These receptor sequences come from a human donor in good health. Some libraries in this study had Jurkat cell RNA spiked in.

The genes are TRBV7-9 and TRBJ2-3; D may correspond to TRBD1 or TRBD2 (6 bases each). The V gene's germline CDR1 is SEHNR and CDR2 FQNEAQ (reference sequence). The CDR3 covers 15 residues. V lost 4 bases and J 2 bases, leaving 13 bases between the germline ends. CDR3 sequence (DNA): TGTGCCAGCAGCTCCCCGGGGGCCCACACAGATACGCAGTATTTT. It translates to CASSSPGAHTDTQYF.

The rearrangement joins TRBV24-1 to TRBJ2-5; 7 positions agree with TRBD1. From germline, CDR1 is KGHDR and CDR2 SFDVKD. The CDR3 spans 13 residues. V shed 4 bases, J shed 2 bases, and the junction held 0 bases outside the gene matches. Here the CDR3 reads CATSDRGQETQYF. The CDR3 DNA sequence: TGTGCCACCAGTGACAGGGGGCAAGAGACCCAGTACTTC.

This clonotype appeared a few times. The J gene is TRBJ2-3, the V gene TRBV7-2; 9 nucleotides line up with TRBD1. V lost 1 base to trimming and J lost 4 bases; unmatched junction nucleotides: 3. The CDR3 extends over 15 amino acids. Germline CDR1 SGHTA, CDR2 FQGNSA. The CDR3 DNA follows: TGTGCCAGCAGCTTAGGGGACAGGGCCTCAGATACGCAGTATTTT. Translating it yields CASSLGDRASDTQYF.

This clonotype has only a few counts. The chain employs TRBV12-3 or TRBV12-4 and TRBJ1-6; 8 nucleotides line up with TRBD1. Trimming at V came to 6 bases and at J to 9 bases, leaving 10 bases not matched to a gene. The CDR3 totals 15 residues. The CDR3 bases are TGTGCCAGCAGCTTTACTGGACAGGGCGGTTCACCCCTCCACTTT. Translated, it gives CASSFTGQGGSPLHF.

This clonotype was observed a handful of times. The V and J genes are TRBV9 and TRBJ2-1; 8 positions agree with TRBD1. J was trimmed by 4 bases and V by 5 bases; bases with no gene match: 11. The CDR3 covers 16 residues. Germline CDR1 and CDR2: SGDLS and YYNGEE. The CDR3 here is CASSLSPTGGYNEQFF. CDR3 coding DNA: TGTGCCAGCAGTCTCTCTCCCACAGGGGGGTACAATGAGCAGTTCTTC.